The 16 T cell receptor beta chains below were found in one sample sequenced in a study of response to subunit inactivated influenza vaccine. One entry per CDR3 protein, called by TCRdb with MiXCR from the RT-PCR reads. The sample lists some 300,000 distinct CDR3 sequences, about 20% occurring once. Sequences were derived from PBMCs from blood, sampled approximately 20 months after vaccination. The receptor source for this set is a man between 50 and 69 years old who received an inactivated influenza vaccine.

V and J are TRBV7-2 and TRBJ2-1; tentatively, D is TRBD1 or TRBD2 (5 bases each). This CDR3 has 16 residues. Trimming took 1 base from V and 0 from J, leaving 10 bases between them. Germline CDR1 SGHTA, CDR2 FQGNSA. The CDR3 region is CASSLGGPNSYNEQFF. As DNA, the CDR3 is TGTGCCAGCAGCTTAGGGGGACCGAACTCCTACAATGAGCAGTTCTTC.

The J gene is TRBJ2-1, the V gene TRBV14; 7 bases are shared with TRBD2. Germline V gives CDR1 SGHDN, CDR2 FVKESK. The CDR3 consists of 16 residues. Germline trimming cut 0 bases from V and 6 bases from J; bases unmatched to any gene: 8. The CDR3 sequence: CASSQELRGTSNEQFF. The CDR3 DNA reads as TGTGCCAGCAGCCAAGAACTGCGGGGGACGTCCAATGAGCAGTTCTTC.

The rearrangement links TRBV12-3 or TRBV12-4 to TRBJ2-3, with a possible D match to TRBD2 (6 bases). The V and J ends lost 4 bases and 1 base respectively, with 18 bases between them. The CDR3 spans 17 residues. The CDR3 reads CASSSWAAGLGTDTQYF. The DNA for the CDR3 is TGTGCCAGCAGTTCCTGGGCCGCGGGGTTGGGCACAGATACGCAGTATTTT.

This clonotype was picked up a small number of times. The chain has TRBV12-3 or TRBV12-4 and TRBJ2-1; either TRBD1 or TRBD2 may supply D (6 bases each). This CDR3 comprises 17 residues. V dropped 6 bases and J dropped 2 bases, with 20 bases sitting between them. CDR3 nucleotides: TGTGCCAGCAGCCCCCTTTGGGGGGCGCGCACCTACAATGAGCAGTTCTTC. This translates into CASSPLWGARTYNEQFF.

J is TRBJ1-5 and V is TRBV2; maybe TRBD1 (6 bases). Germline-derived CDR1 and CDR2 are SNHLY and FYNNEI. The length of the CDR3 is 15 residues. V was pared by 1 base and J by 3 bases, with 10 bases between. The DNA for the CDR3 is TGTGCCAGCAGTGAAGACAGGGCAACCAATCAGCCCCAGCATTTT. This gives the protein CASSEDRATNQPQHF.

This chain links TRBV11-3 with TRBJ2-2; 8 bases line up with TRBD2. The CDR3 is 15 amino acids. Unmatched junction bases numbered 4, after V lost 5 bases and J lost 2 bases. CDR1 is SGHNT, CDR2 YENEEA, per germline. The CDR3 nucleotides read TGTGCCAGCAGCCGCTGGACTAGCAACACCGGGGAGCTGTTTTTT. Amino acid sequence: CASSRWTSNTGELFF.

The chain uses TRBV6-5 and TRBJ2-7; 12 positions agree with TRBD2. Germline CDR1 MNHEY, CDR2 SVGAGI. The CDR3 has 16 amino acids. V lost 0 bases, J lost 3 bases, and 3 bases stayed unmatched. CDR3: CASSYSRTSGIYEQYF. In nucleotides, the CDR3 is TGTGCCAGCAGTTACTCAAGGACTAGCGGGATCTACGAGCAGTACTTC.

This clonotype was observed a few times. The chain combines TRBV4-2 with TRBJ1-5; D remains ambiguous. The CDR3 extends over 12 amino acids. Trimming shortened V by 4 bases and J by 9 bases, and 10 bases separated the two germline ends. Germline V CDR1 and CDR2: LGHNA, YNFKEQ. For the CDR3, the DNA is TGTGCCAGCAGCCGAGAGGAAGGGCCCCAGCATTTT. This encodes CASSREEGPQHF.

This clonotype has just a few counts. The junction does not match germline at one end; this may be a read error. CDR3 in amino acids: CASGRQGLHF. Written as DNA, the CDR3 is TGTGCCAGCGGGCGACAGGGCCTGCACTTC. V and J are TRBV6-5 and TRBJ1-2, with 7 bases matching TRBD1. This CDR3 region has 10 residues. Germline V gene data show CDR1 as MNHEY and CDR2 as SVGAGI.

The chain employs TRBV28 and TRBJ1-1; D unresolved. Germline V gene lookup returns CDR1 MDHEN and CDR2 SYDVKM. The CDR3 has 11 residues. V lost 4 bases to trimming and J lost 7 bases, with 7 bases between them. The CDR3 is CASSSLGEAFF. CDR3 in DNA: TGTGCCAGCAGTTCGCTCGGTGAAGCTTTCTTT.

In this sample, this clonotype turned up a few times. V and J are TRBV6-1 and TRBJ2-1; maybe TRBD1 (6 bases). Trimming pared 4 bases from V and 1 base from J, leaving 11 bases between. Germline V gene data show CDR1 as MNHNS and CDR2 as SASEGT. The CDR3 is made up of 15 amino acids. The DNA for the CDR3 is TGTGCCAGCAGTGCTACAGGGATTTCCTACAATGAGCAGTTCTTC. It encodes CASSATGISYNEQFF.

Only one count was recorded for this clonotype. This chain links TRBV6-2 or TRBV6-3 with TRBJ2-2; 7 nucleotides agree with TRBD1. CDR1 is MNHEY, CDR2 SVGEGT, per germline. The CDR3 sequence is 21 residues long. V shed 8 bases, J shed 0 bases, and the junction held 24 bases outside the gene matches. The CDR3 reads CASLGTEPRRLLVANTGELFF. CDR3 nucleotides: TGTGCCAGCCTCGGGACAGAACCCCGGCGGCTCCTCGTCGCGAACACCGGGGAGCTGTTTTTT.

V gene TRBV5-1 combines with J gene TRBJ1-1, with 7 bases lining up with TRBD1. Germline V lookup: CDR1 SGHRS, CDR2 YFSETQ. The CDR3 consists of 15 residues. The ends lost 2 bases at V and 1 base at J; junction bases unmatched: 5. CDR3 DNA sequence: TGCGCCAGCAGCTTAACAGGGGCCTCGAACACTGAAGCTTTCTTT. Protein sequence: CASSLTGASNTEAFF.

The chain employs TRBV3-1 and TRBJ1-2, with a tentative D call TRBD1 (5 bases). Between the trimmed V and J ends, which lost 1 base and 5 bases, there was a span of 14 bases. Per germline, CDR1 LGHDT and CDR2 YNNKEL (reference sequence). There are 15 residues in the CDR3. The CDR3 DNA reads as TGTGCCAGCAGCCAAGTACAGGCGGCTTCTTATGGCTACACCTTC. Its protein product is CASSQVQAASYGYTF.

The sample holds a few counts of this clonotype. V and J are TRBV7-9 and TRBJ1-1; D is ambiguous. This CDR3 has 17 residues. Germline values: CDR1 SEHNR, CDR2 FQNEAQ (reference sequence). Trimming removed 6 bases at V and 1 base at J, with 21 bases between. The chain's CDR3 is CASSQAIGLIKNTEAFF. DNA of the CDR3: TGTGCCAGCAGTCAAGCCATCGGCCTCATTAAGAACACTGAAGCTTTCTTT.

The V and J genes are TRBV5-1 and TRBJ2-7; D is possibly TRBD1 (5 bases). The V end lost 5 bases, the J end lost 2 bases, and 14 bases lay between the germline ends. The CDR3 consists of 14 residues. From germline, CDR1 is SGHRS and CDR2 YFSETQ. The CDR3 is CASRDLQDAYEQYF. DNA for the CDR3: TGCGCCAGCAGAGATCTACAGGATGCCTACGAGCAGTACTTC.